This T cell receptor beta chain emerged from a study of PD-1 blockade in mismatch repair-deficient tumors. The assay was immunoSEQ multiplex PCR, and TCRdb's table has in-frame clones only and misses some. The sample shows more than 95,000 clones, 85% to 90% of them seen only once. The specimen was peripheral blood, collected 44 weeks after starting pembrolizumab. This clonotype originated in an adult with mismatch repair-deficient cancer.

As DNA, the CDR3 is TGTGCCAGCAGCCGTAGCGGATGGGGCGGGAGCTACGAGCAGTACTTC. It translates to CASSRSGWGGSYEQYF. This chain uses TRBV11-3 with TRBJ2-7, with TRBD2 matching 7 bases. J was trimmed by 3 bases and V by 5 bases; bases with no gene match: 13. CDR3 length equals 16 residues. Per the germline V gene, CDR1 is SGHNT and CDR2 is YENEEA.